One sample yielded the 16 T cell receptor beta chains listed below, sequenced in a study of CD4 T cells in relation to SARS-CoV-2 and coronaviruses. The method was immunoSEQ multiplex PCR; TCRdb's version includes in-frame clones alone and lacks a portion of them. The sample holds under 25,000 clones, roughly 73% seen once. CD4+ T cells from unexposed donors were obtained before the COVID-19 pandemic (2011-2018). After 10 to 11 days of culture, CD4+ T cells were isolated. What these receptors recognize is not known. The sequenced sample consisted of CD4+ T cells from PBMCs, cultured in vitro. The receptors derive from a human donor in good health.

The sample holds a few counts of this clone. The chain carries TRBV19 and TRBJ1-5; possibly TRBD1 for D (5 bases). The CDR3 is made up of 16 amino acids. The germline CDR1 and CDR2 sequences are LNHDA and SQIVND (reference sequence). Trimming pared 5 bases from V and 2 bases from J, leaving 16 bases between. The CDR3 spells CASSVTWGPGNQPQHF. CDR3 DNA: TGTGCCAGTAGTGTGACCTGGGGCCCTGGCAATCAGCCCCAGCATTTT.

V is TRBV5-6 and J is TRBJ1-6; no firm D call. CDR3 size: 17 residues. V lost 5 bases and J lost 7, with 22 bases in between. Per the germline V gene, CDR1 is SGHDT and CDR2 is YYEEEE. CDR3 bases: TGTGCCAGCAGTCCCTCACCTGGGGAGAGGGTAAATTCACCCCTCCACTTT. It specifies CASSPSPGERVNSPLHF.

The chain links TRBV5-1 to TRBJ2-7; tentatively, D is TRBD2 (7 bases). The germline gives CDR1 SGHRS, CDR2 YFSETQ. The V and J ends lost 0 bases and 3 bases respectively, with 13 bases between them. CDR3 length: 15 residues. The DNA of the CDR3 is TGCGCCAGCAGCTTGGGGGGGGGCGGCAGCTACGAGCAGTACTTC. Its protein product is CASSLGGGGSYEQYF.

The count of this clone is one. This chain links TRBV6-1 with TRBJ1-2, with D uncertain. The length of the CDR3 is 14 residues. The V end was cut by 1 base, the J end by 0 bases, with 6 bases between. The germline gives CDR1 MNHNS, CDR2 SASEGT. The chain's CDR3 is CASSEGGTNYGYTF. The DNA of the CDR3 is TGTGCCAGCAGTGAAGGCGGCACTAACTATGGCTACACCTTC.

The chain couples TRBV6-5 to TRBJ2-1; 12 bases line up with TRBD2. Unmatched junction bases numbered 3, after V lost 4 bases and J lost 5 bases. Germline CDR1 MNHEY, CDR2 SVGAGI. The CDR3 has 15 residues. CDR3 DNA: TGTGCCAGCAGTTCCGGGACTAGCGGGCACAATGAGCAGTTCTTC. Translation gives CASSSGTSGHNEQFF.

This rearrangement joins TRBV12-3 or TRBV12-4 to TRBJ1-6; D uncertain. Trimming removed 4 bases from V and 7 bases from J, with 8 bases in between. This CDR3 contains 13 residues. The CDR3 sequence is CASSYGQNSPLHF. CDR3 bases: TGTGCCAGCAGTTATGGTCAGAATTCACCCCTCCACTTT.

CDR3 residues: CASSEIRGTGELFF. CDR3 nucleotide sequence: TGTGCCAGCAGTGAAATAAGGGGGACCGGGGAGCTGTTTTTT. The rearrangement uses TRBV2 and TRBJ2-2, with D possibly matching TRBD1 (6 bases). The germline V gene has CDR1 SNHLY and CDR2 FYNNEI. This CDR3 comprises 14 residues. V was pared by 2 bases and J by 5 bases, with 9 bases between. Full variable domain (rest looked up from reference TRBV2 and TRBJ2-2): EPEVTQTPSHQVTQMGQEVILRCVPISNHLYFYWYRQILGQKVEFLVSFYNNEISEKSEIFDDQFSVERPDGSNFTLKIRSTKLEDSAMYFCASSEIRGTGELFFGEGSRLTVL.

This clone was found a few times. This chain's CDR3 is CASSTGPGTGIRNEKLFF. The CDR3 DNA reads TGTGCCAGCAGCACAGGTCCCGGGACAGGGATCCGTAATGAAAAACTGTTTTTT. The chain uses TRBV27 and TRBJ1-4; 9 bases align to TRBD1. The length of the CDR3 is 18 residues. J was trimmed by 4 bases and V by 6 bases; bases with no gene match: 15. Looked up from germline, CDR1 is MNHEY and CDR2 is SMNVEV (reference sequence).

The chain couples TRBV9 to TRBJ1-2; D is ambiguous. Germline loops: CDR1 SGDLS, CDR2 YYNGEE. The CDR3 has 14 residues. With 2 bases removed from V and 3 bases from J, the gap between germline ends came to 11 bases. The CDR3 nucleotides are TGTGCCAGCAGCGTTGGGGTCTCGGACTATGGCTACACCTTC. Amino acid sequence: CASSVGVSDYGYTF.

The chain couples TRBV25-1 to TRBJ2-7, with D unresolved. Between the trimmed V and J ends, which lost 8 bases and 5 bases, there was a span of 13 bases. The CDR3 length is 12 residues. The germline gives CDR1 MGHDK, CDR2 SYGVNS. The CDR3 spells CASGLLPNEQYF. CDR3 DNA: TGTGCCAGCGGTCTACTCCCCAACGAGCAGTACTTC.

This clone was seen only once. The gene calls are TRBV20-1 and TRBJ2-7; no clear D gene. Germline CDR1 DFQATT, CDR2 SNEGSKA (reference sequence). With 3 bases removed from V and 7 bases from J, the gap between germline ends came to 10 bases. The CDR3 has 11 residues. The CDR3 bases are TGCAGTGCTAGTGTACCGAAGGAGCAGTACTTC. Translation: CSASVPKEQYF.

V gene TRBV24-1 combines with J gene TRBJ2-1; 13 positions agree with TRBD2. The germline gives CDR1 KGHDR, CDR2 SFDVKD. V lost 3 bases and J lost 6; bases outside the gene matches: 7. The CDR3 extends over 17 amino acids. CDR3 protein: CATSDPGLAGVANEQFF. The CDR3 DNA sequence: TGTGCCACCAGTGATCCCGGACTAGCGGGAGTAGCCAATGAGCAGTTCTTC.

J is TRBJ2-7 and V is TRBV5-4, with 9 bases identical to TRBD1. Germline values: CDR1 SGHNT, CDR2 YYREEE (reference sequence). The CDR3 extends over 15 amino acids. V was pared by 3 bases and J by 4 bases, with 8 bases of the junction left unmatched. The CDR3: CASSSQGASRYEQYF. CDR3 nucleotide sequence: TGTGCCAGCAGCTCACAGGGGGCATCGAGGTACGAGCAGTACTTC.

The gene calls are TRBV6-1 and TRBJ2-4, with 7 bases aligning to TRBD2. The CDR3 is made up of 22 amino acids. The junction had 20 bases not matched to a gene; V was cut back by 0 bases and J by 0 bases. Germline-derived CDR1 and CDR2 are MNHNS and SASEGT. The CDR3 loop is CASSEAGFGALARRVAKNIQYF. The CDR3, as DNA: TGTGCCAGCAGTGAAGCGGGCTTCGGAGCACTAGCGAGAAGGGTAGCCAAAAACATTCAGTACTTC.

This clone is judged large. The chain combines TRBV3-1 (or the pseudogene TRBV3-2) with TRBJ1-5; D remains unclear. With 6 bases removed from V and 5 bases from J, the gap between germline ends came to 8 bases. In germline, CDR1 is LGHDT, CDR2 YNNKEL (reference sequence). The CDR3 spans 12 residues. The CDR3 sequence is CASSMADQPQHF. In DNA, the CDR3 is TGTGCCAGCAGTATGGCTGATCAGCCCCAGCATTTT.

The chain carries TRBV7-2 and TRBJ2-5; D possibly corresponds to TRBD1 (5 bases). The CDR3 consists of 14 residues. The V gene lost 5 bases and the J gene lost 2 bases, with 12 bases spanning the gap. CDR1 is SGHTA and CDR2 is FQGNSA in the germline V gene. As DNA, the CDR3 is TGTGCCAGCAGCAAGGGGCTCACGCAAGAGACCCAGTACTTC. Protein: CASSKGLTQETQYF.